The clone carrying this TCR beta chain was observed once. The target antigen is unknown. Sequencing used immunoSEQ multiplex PCR; TCRdb keeps in-frame clones, though not all of them. The data show 33,000 or so clones, 70% to 90% seen once. Patients were ineligible given autoimmune disease history or systemic immunosuppression. Trimming took 0 bases from V and 0 from J; bases not matched to a gene: 6. The CDR3 spans 18 residues. CDR1 is SGHKS, CDR2 YYEKEE, per germline (reference sequence). The data derive from a study of OX40 agonist ivuxolimab in advanced cancers. Looking at the study overall: Prior therapy, whether anti-PD-1, anti-PD-L1 or anti-CTLA-4, was allowed, and 30% to 40% had some. Study-wide results and limits: In the 0.1 to 3.0 mg/kg range, CD4+ and CD8+ blood T cells had expanded clonally by week 6.

The TCR was taken from an adult with an advanced solid tumor such as melanoma, head and neck, liver or kidney cancer. The source material was CD4+ or CD8+ T cells sorted from blood, sampled in a trial of the OX40 agonist ivuxolimab. The chain uses TRBV5-5 and TRBJ1-5; 10 positions agree with TRBD1. In nucleotides, the CDR3 is TGTGCCAGCAGCTTGGCCGACAGGGGGCCTTATAGCAATCAGCCCCAGCATTTT. Its translation: CASSLADRGPYSNQPQHF.